This T cell receptor (beta chain) was sequenced in a study of T cell therapy after organ transplantation. In the study overall: Therapy products were autologous CMV-specific T cells, peptide-expanded for roughly two weeks.

About this clone itself: The antigen remains undetermined.

Using immunoSEQ multiplex PCR, the repertoire was profiled, and TCRdb retains in-frame clones only, with some absent. The sample records around 50,000 clones, 85% to 95% being singletons. General observations from the study: Confounding by concurrent antirejection or antiviral medications was not assessed.

The origin of this receptor is a human patient who had received a solid organ transplant and had CMV disease. The specimen comprised CD8+ T cells from blood, sampled before autologous CMV-specific T cell therapy.

CDR3 in amino acids: CASSDYRDSSGNTIYF. In DNA form, the CDR3 reads TGTGCCAGCAGCGACTACCGGGACAGCTCTGGAAACACCATATATTTT. J is TRBJ1-3 and V is TRBV7-9; the match to TRBD1 covers 7 bases. Trimming took 5 bases from V and 0 from J; bases not matched to a gene: 7. Germline-derived CDR1 and CDR2 are SEHNR and FQNEAQ (reference sequence). The CDR3 sequence is 16 residues long.